The T cell receptor (beta chain) under discussion was sequenced for a study of blood T cells in healthy people across ages. Looking at the study overall: Using template switching, researchers captured about one barcoded beta molecule for each two T cells. Notes on the study in general: A roughly linear fall in TCR beta diversity per million T cells was seen with increasing age.

PBMCs numbering at least 7 million were isolated per sample. With a J-beta primer mix and a sample-barcoded 5' primer, a second PCR ran about 7 to 12 cycles. Through a template-switch adaptor with 12 random nucleotides, each cDNA molecule received a tag. Each CDR3 protein gets one entry after TCRdb re-called the 5' RACE reads with MiXCR. The data contain about 1.1 million distinct CDR3 sequences, roughly two fifths of them singletons. V was cut by 2 bases and J by 3 bases, with 7 bases left in between. The CDR3 covers 13 residues. CDR1 MGHDK and CDR2 SYGVNS come from the germline V gene. With regard to this clonotype: Antigen unknown.

The receptor comes from a man in his late teens or twenties in good health. The sample taken for sequencing was blood. The chain links TRBV25-1 to TRBJ2-5; D may be TRBD1 (5 bases). CDR3 amino acids: CASSERTKETQYF. CDR3 in DNA: TGTGCCAGCAGTGAACGGACAAAAGAGACCCAGTACTTC.